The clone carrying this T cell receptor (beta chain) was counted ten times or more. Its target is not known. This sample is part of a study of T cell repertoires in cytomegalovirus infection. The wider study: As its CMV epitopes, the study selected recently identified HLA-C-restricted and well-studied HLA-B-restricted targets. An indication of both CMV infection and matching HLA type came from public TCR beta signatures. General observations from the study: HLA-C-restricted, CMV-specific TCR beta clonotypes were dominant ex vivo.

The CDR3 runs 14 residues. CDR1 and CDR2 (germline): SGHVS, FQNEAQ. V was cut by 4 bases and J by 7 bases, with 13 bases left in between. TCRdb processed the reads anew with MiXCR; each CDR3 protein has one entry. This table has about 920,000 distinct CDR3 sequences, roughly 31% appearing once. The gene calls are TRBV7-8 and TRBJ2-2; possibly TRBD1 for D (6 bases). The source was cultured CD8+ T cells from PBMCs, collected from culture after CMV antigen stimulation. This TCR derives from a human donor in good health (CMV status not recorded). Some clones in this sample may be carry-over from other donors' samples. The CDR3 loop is CASSSTGSYGELFF. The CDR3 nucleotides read TGTGCCAGCAGCTCCACAGGGTCCTACGGGGAGCTGTTTTTT.